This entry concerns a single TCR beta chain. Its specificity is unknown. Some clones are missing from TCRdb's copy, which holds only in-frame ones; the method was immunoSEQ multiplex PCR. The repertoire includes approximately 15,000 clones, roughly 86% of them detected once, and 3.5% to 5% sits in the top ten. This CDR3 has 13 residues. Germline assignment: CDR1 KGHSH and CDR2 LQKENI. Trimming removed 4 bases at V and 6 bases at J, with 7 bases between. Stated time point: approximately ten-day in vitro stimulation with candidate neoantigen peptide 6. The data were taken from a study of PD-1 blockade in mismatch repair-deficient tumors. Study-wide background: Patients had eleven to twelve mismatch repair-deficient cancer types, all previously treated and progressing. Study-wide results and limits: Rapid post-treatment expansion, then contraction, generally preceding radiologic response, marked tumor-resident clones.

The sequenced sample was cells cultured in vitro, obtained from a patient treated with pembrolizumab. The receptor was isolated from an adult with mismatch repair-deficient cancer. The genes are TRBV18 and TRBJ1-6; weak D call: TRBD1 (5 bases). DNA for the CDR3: TGTGCCAGCTCACGCGACAGTAATTCACCCCTCCACTTT. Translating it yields CASSRDSNSPLHF.